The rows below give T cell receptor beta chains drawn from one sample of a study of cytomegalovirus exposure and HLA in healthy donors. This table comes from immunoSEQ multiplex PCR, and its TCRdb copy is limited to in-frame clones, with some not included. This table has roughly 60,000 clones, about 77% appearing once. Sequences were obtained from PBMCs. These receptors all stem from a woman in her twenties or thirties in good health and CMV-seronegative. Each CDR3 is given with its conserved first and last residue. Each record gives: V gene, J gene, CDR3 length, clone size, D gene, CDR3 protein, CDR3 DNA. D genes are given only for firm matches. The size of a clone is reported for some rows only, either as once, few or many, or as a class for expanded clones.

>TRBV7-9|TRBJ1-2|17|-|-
CASSPFEGKGFNYGYTF
TGTGCCAGCAGCCCTTTTGAGGGCAAGGGTTTTAACTATGGCTACACCTTC
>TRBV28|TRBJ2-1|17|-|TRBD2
CASSLMGRPSGHNEQFF
TGTGCCAGCAGTTTAATGGGAAGGCCTAGCGGACACAATGAGCAGTTCTTC
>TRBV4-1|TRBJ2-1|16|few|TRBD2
CASSQGRLAGDNEQFF
TGCGCCAGCAGCCAAGGGAGACTAGCGGGGGACAATGAGCAGTTCTTC
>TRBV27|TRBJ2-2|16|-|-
CASSRGGAWNTGELFF
TGTGCCAGCAGCCGAGGAGGAGCGTGGAACACCGGGGAGCTGTTTTTT
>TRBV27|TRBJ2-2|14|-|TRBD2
CASSTGLAPGELFF
TGTGCCAGCAGTACGGGACTAGCGCCCGGGGAGCTGTTTTTT
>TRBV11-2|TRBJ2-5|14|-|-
CASSSLALRETQYF
TGTGCCAGCAGCAGCCTAGCGCTCCGGGAGACCCAGTACTTC
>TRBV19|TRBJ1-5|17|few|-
CASSAKGFRVGSQPQHF
TGTGCCAGTAGTGCCAAAGGGTTCAGGGTCGGAAGTCAGCCCCAGCATTTT
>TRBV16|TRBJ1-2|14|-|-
CASSQSWQDYGYTF
TGTGCCAGCAGCCAATCTTGGCAGGACTATGGCTACACCTTC
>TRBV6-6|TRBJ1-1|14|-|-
CASSYYGEGAEAFF
TGTGCCAGCAGTTACTACGGAGAAGGCGCTGAAGCTTTCTTT
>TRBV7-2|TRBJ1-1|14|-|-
CASSFQGLGTEAFF
TGTGCCAGCAGCTTCCAGGGTCTGGGCACTGAAGCTTTCTTT
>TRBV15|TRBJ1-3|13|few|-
CATSRDPTDTIYF
TGTGCCACCAGCAGAGATCCCACGGACACCATATATTTT
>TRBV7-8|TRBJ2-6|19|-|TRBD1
CASSFLDRAASSGANVLTF
TGTGCCAGCAGCTTCCTTGACAGGGCAGCGTCCTCTGGGGCCAACGTCCTGACTTTC
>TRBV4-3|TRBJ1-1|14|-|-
CASSQEPTTREAFF
TGCGCCAGCAGCCAAGAGCCCACAACCCGAGAAGCTTTCTTT
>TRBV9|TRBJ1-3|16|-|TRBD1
CASSRDRGLSGNTIYF
TGTGCCAGCAGCAGAGATAGGGGGCTGTCTGGAAACACCATATATTTT
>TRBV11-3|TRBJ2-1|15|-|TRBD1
CASSQDRGNYNEQFF
TGTGCCAGCAGCCAGGACAGGGGAAATTACAATGAGCAGTTCTTC
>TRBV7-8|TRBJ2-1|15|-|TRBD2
CASSISSGRAGEQFF
TGTGCCAGCAGCATCTCTAGCGGGAGGGCCGGAGAGCAGTTCTTC
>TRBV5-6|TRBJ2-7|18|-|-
CASSLVSQGAGASYEQYF
TGTGCCAGCAGCTTGGTATCCCAGGGGGCGGGAGCCTCCTACGAGCAGTACTTC
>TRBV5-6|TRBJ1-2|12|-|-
CASSLASGFYTF
TGTGCCAGCAGCTTGGCCAGCGGATTCTACACCTTC
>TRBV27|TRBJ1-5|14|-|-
CASSLWGGGQPQHF
TGTGCCAGCAGTTTATGGGGGGGAGGTCAGCCCCAGCATTTT
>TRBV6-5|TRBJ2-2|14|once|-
CASSYGRNTGELFF
TGTGCCAGCAGTTATGGGAGGAACACCGGGGAGCTGTTTTTT
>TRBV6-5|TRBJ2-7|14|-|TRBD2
CASTSGLGSGEQYF
TGTGCCAGCACTAGCGGTCTTGGGTCGGGCGAGCAGTACTTC
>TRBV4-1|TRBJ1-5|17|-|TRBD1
CASSQVLHRGGDQPQHF
TGCGCCAGCAGCCAAGTTTTACACAGGGGTGGCGATCAGCCCCAGCATTTT
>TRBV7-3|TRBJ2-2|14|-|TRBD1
CASSGTGGTGELFF
TGTGCCAGCAGTGGTACAGGGGGCACCGGGGAGCTGTTTTTT
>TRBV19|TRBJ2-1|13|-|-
CATSGQGRNEQFF
TGTGCCACCAGCGGGCAGGGACGCAATGAGCAGTTCTTC
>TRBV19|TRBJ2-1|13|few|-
CASSTPPRNEQFF
TGTGCCAGTAGTACCCCTCCGCGCAATGAGCAGTTCTTC
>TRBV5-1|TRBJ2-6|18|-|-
CASSLGPQNPSGANVLTF
TGCGCCAGCAGCTTGGGCCCGCAGAACCCCTCTGGGGCCAACGTCCTGACTTTC
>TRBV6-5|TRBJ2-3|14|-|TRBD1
CASSLGTGTDTQYF
TGTGCCAGCAGTTTAGGGACAGGCACAGATACGCAGTATTTT
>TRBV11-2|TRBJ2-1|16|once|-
CASSSPDSFVYNEQFF
TGTGCCAGCAGCTCTCCCGACTCGTTCGTCTACAATGAGCAGTTCTTC
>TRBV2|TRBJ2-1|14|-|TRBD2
CASNGRGVSQEQFF
TGTGCCAGCAATGGTCGGGGGGTTTCGCAGGAGCAGTTCTTC
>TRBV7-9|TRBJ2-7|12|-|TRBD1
CASSPTGGEQYF
TGTGCCAGCAGCCCGACAGGGGGCGAGCAGTACTTC
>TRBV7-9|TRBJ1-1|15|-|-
CASDRAGSGDTEAFF
TGTGCCAGCGATAGGGCGGGGTCGGGGGACACTGAAGCTTTCTTT
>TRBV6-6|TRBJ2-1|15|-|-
CASRQDGDSYNEQFF
TGTGCCAGCAGACAAGACGGAGATTCCTACAATGAGCAGTTCTTC
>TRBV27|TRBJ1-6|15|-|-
CASSLGGLLNSPLHF
TGTGCCAGCAGTTTAGGGGGCCTACTTAATTCACCCCTCCACTTT
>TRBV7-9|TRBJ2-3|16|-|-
CASSGVGAPRADTQYF
TGTGCCAGCAGCGGGGTGGGGGCCCCCAGGGCAGATACGCAGTATTTT
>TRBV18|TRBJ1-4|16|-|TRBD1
CASSPGQGSLSEKLFF
TGTGCCAGCTCACCGGGACAGGGAAGTTTAAGTGAAAAACTGTTTTTT
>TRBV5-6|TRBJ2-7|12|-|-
CASSLGRYEQYF
TGTGCCAGCAGCCTAGGCCGCTACGAGCAGTACTTC
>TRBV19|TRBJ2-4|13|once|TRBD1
CASTPGGEAIQYF
TGTGCCAGTACCCCAGGGGGTGAGGCGATTCAGTACTTC
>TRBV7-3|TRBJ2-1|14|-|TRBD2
CASSLAGDWREQFF
TGTGCCAGCAGCCTAGCGGGAGATTGGCGTGAGCAGTTCTTC
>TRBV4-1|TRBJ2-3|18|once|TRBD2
CASSQAGTSGSLTDTQYF
TGCGCCAGCAGCCAAGCCGGGACTAGCGGGAGCTTGACAGATACGCAGTATTTT
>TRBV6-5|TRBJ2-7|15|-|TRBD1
CASSRPDRGIYEQYF
TGTGCCAGCAGCAGACCAGACAGGGGAATCTACGAGCAGTACTTC